The clone carrying this T cell receptor (beta chain) was counted at least ten times. What it recognizes is unknown. CDR1 MDHEN and CDR2 SYDVKM come from the germline V gene. V dropped 3 bases and J dropped 3; count of bases not matched to a gene: 11. There are 18 residues in the CDR3. TCRdb re-called the RT-PCR reads with MiXCR, one entry per CDR3 protein. The table lists over 150,000 distinct CDR3 sequences, about 10% of them singletons. The data originate from a study of response to subunit inactivated influenza vaccine. The study, taken as a whole, reports: Each seasonal influenza vaccination, the authors suggested, recruits few new T cells.

The sequence derives from a man aged 45 to 70 who received an inactivated influenza vaccine. The material was CD8+ T cells sorted from PBMCs, obtained roughly 24 months after vaccination. V and J are TRBV28 and TRBJ1-6; 7 bases match TRBD1. CDR3 DNA: TGTGCCAGCAGTTTGCCCCAGGGGGAGACCTTCTATAATTCACCCCTCCACTTT. It encodes CASSLPQGETFYNSPLHF.